Listed below are T cell receptor beta chains from one sample, sequenced in a study of blood T cell repertoires in COVID-19. Method: immunoSEQ multiplex PCR; TCRdb's copy keeps in-frame clones and lacks some. The table lists 230,000 or so clones, approximately 85% of them singletons. The sample comprised PBMCs or T cells enriched from blood (not recorded which). All receptors derive from a woman aged 45-60 years who had been exposed to COVID-19. Each CDR3 is given with its conserved first and last residue. The order of the fields is D gene, J gene, V gene, clone size, CDR3 protein, CDR3 DNA. D genes are given only for firm matches. Only part of the rows carry a size: once, few, many, or a class if the clone is expanded.

D: TRBD2; J: TRBJ2-1; V: TRBV27; size: .; CDR3: CASSLWASGGDEQFF; DNA: TGTGCCAGCAGTTTATGGGCTAGCGGGGGTGATGAGCAGTTCTTC
D: .; J: TRBJ1-2; V: TRBV30; size: .; CDR3: CAYTSPSGQQPYGYTF; DNA: TGTGCCTATACATCACCCTCTGGACAGCAACCCTATGGCTACACCTTC
D: .; J: TRBJ1-4; V: TRBV6-1; size: once; CDR3: CASSEAQGWEKLFF; DNA: TGTGCCAGCAGTGAAGCGCAGGGCTGGGAAAAACTGTTTTTT
D: TRBD1; J: TRBJ1-1; V: TRBV19; size: .; CDR3: CASSIDRDTEAFF; DNA: TGTGCCAGTAGTATTGACAGGGACACTGAAGCTTTCTTT
D: TRBD1; J: TRBJ1-5; V: TRBV2; size: .; CDR3: CASGQGQPQHF; DNA: TGTGCCAGCGGACAGGGGCAGCCCCAGCATTTT
D: .; J: TRBJ1-1; V: TRBV28; size: .; CDR3: CASSGAKPGLSLKAFF; DNA: TGTGCCAGCAGTGGTGCTAAGCCAGGGCTTTCCTTAAAAGCTTTCTTT
D: .; J: TRBJ2-3; V: TRBV11-2; size: .; CDR3: CASSLRWQPPGDTQYF; DNA: TGTGCCAGCAGCTTGCGATGGCAACCCCCAGGGGATACGCAGTATTTT
D: TRBD2; J: TRBJ2-3; V: TRBV2; size: .; CDR3: CASSEASGGGTDTQYF; DNA: TGTGCCAGCAGTGAAGCTAGCGGGGGAGGCACAGATACGCAGTATTTT
D: TRBD2; J: TRBJ2-5; V: TRBV9; size: .; CDR3: CASTPDGGGAGETQYF; DNA: TGTGCCAGCACCCCAGACGGCGGGGGGGCCGGGGAGACCCAGTACTTC
D: TRBD2; J: TRBJ2-7; V: TRBV18; size: .; CDR3: CASSPGLATEQYF; DNA: TGTGCCAGCTCACCGGGACTAGCGACCGAGCAGTACTTC
D: TRBD1; J: TRBJ1-2; V: TRBV9; size: .; CDR3: CASSKSGTVYGYTF; DNA: TGTGCCAGCAGCAAATCCGGGACAGTCTATGGCTACACCTTC
D: .; J: TRBJ2-7; V: TRBV7-9; size: .; CDR3: CASSLRGSGYEQYF; DNA: TGTGCCAGCAGCCTCCGGGGTAGCGGCTACGAGCAGTACTTC
D: .; J: TRBJ1-1; V: TRBV3-1/TRBV3-2; size: .; CDR3: CASSLWGRGVVNTEAFF; DNA: TGTGCCAGCAGCCTCTGGGGTCGGGGGGTAGTGAACACTGAAGCTTTCTTT
D: TRBD1; J: TRBJ2-1; V: TRBV7-9; size: .; CDR3: CASSRNQGANNEQFF; DNA: TGTGCCAGCAGCAGAAACCAGGGGGCTAATAATGAGCAGTTCTTC
D: .; J: TRBJ2-7; V: TRBV28; size: .; CDR3: CASSFRVEQYF; DNA: TGTGCCAGCAGTTTTAGAGTCGAGCAGTACTTC
D: .; J: TRBJ2-5; V: TRBV18; size: .; CDR3: CASSPDLKETQYF; DNA: TGTGCCAGCTCACCCGACTTAAAAGAGACCCAGTACTTC
D: .; J: TRBJ1-2; V: TRBV10-1; size: .; CDR3: CASGRTAAGGYTF; DNA: TGCGCCAGCGGTAGGACAGCGGCAGGCGGCTACACCTTC
D: .; J: TRBJ1-2; V: TRBV7-2; size: few; CDR3: CASSSQQGYGYTF; DNA: TGTGCCAGCAGCTCTCAGCAGGGCTATGGCTACACCTTC
D: .; J: TRBJ1-2; V: TRBV7-9; size: .; CDR3: CASSQNSGTGYTF; DNA: TGTGCCAGCAGCCAAAATTCGGGTACTGGCTACACCTTC
D: TRBD2; J: TRBJ2-1; V: TRBV11-3; size: .; CDR3: CASSLSSGGQNEQFF; DNA: TGTGCCAGCAGCTTAAGTAGCGGGGGTCAAAATGAGCAGTTCTTC
D: .; J: TRBJ2-7; V: TRBV19; size: .; CDR3: CASSSLQSSYEQYF; DNA: TGTGCCAGTAGTAGCTTACAGAGCTCCTACGAGCAGTACTTC
D: .; J: TRBJ1-2; V: TRBV19; size: few; CDR3: CASQKGLLEISGGYTF; DNA: TGTGCCAGCCAAAAGGGACTCCTTGAGATCTCTGGCGGCTACACCTTC
D: .; J: TRBJ1-6; V: TRBV6-6; size: .; CDR3: CASGGRDNSPLHF; DNA: TGTGCCAGTGGCGGGCGGGATAATTCACCCCTCCACTTT
D: .; J: TRBJ1-1; V: TRBV2; size: .; CDR3: CASSEKRAGRTEAFF; DNA: TGTGCCAGCAGTGAGAAAAGGGCAGGGAGGACTGAAGCTTTCTTT
D: .; J: TRBJ1-5; V: TRBV28; size: .; CDR3: CASSVQSNQPQHF; DNA: TGTGCCAGCAGTGTACAGAGCAATCAGCCCCAGCATTTT
D: TRBD2; J: TRBJ2-5; V: TRBV2; size: .; CDR3: CASGSGGSGETQYF; DNA: TGTGCCAGCGGTAGCGGGGGGTCGGGGGAGACCCAGTACTTC